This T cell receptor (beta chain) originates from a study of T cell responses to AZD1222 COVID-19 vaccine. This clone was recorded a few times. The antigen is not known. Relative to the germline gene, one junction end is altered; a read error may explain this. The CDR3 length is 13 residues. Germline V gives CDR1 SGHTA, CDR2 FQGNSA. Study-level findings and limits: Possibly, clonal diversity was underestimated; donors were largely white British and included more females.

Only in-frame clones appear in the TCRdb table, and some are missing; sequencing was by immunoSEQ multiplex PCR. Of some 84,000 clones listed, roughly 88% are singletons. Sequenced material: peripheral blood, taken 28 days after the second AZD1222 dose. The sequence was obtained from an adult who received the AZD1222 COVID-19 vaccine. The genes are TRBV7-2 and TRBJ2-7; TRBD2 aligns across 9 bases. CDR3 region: CASSLEIGGRGDF. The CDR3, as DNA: TGTGCCAGCAGCTTAGAAATCGGCGGGAGGGGCGACTTC.